This entry lists 8 T cell receptor beta chains sequenced from one sample in a study of T-cell reconstitution after alpha-beta-depleted transplantation in children. TCRbeta library preparation incorporated unique molecular identifiers. TCRdb used MiXCR to reprocess the PCR reads, holding one entry per CDR3 protein. Here the sample spans fewer than 550,000 distinct CDR3 sequences, approximately 11% being singletons. Specimen: PBMCs from the stem cell graft donor, collected from the stem cell graft. These receptors were collected from a human donor who donated a stem cell graft to a child with acute myeloid leukemia.

This clonotype was seen a handful of times. For the CDR3, the DNA is TGTGCCAGCAGCTTGTCAACAGGGGGCAATGAGCAGTTCTTC. It encodes CASSLSTGGNEQFF. V gene TRBV5-5 combines with J gene TRBJ2-1; TRBD1 matches 8 bases. The CDR3 totals 14 residues. V shed 1 base and J 6 bases; nucleotides not matched to a gene: 3. Germline values: CDR1 SGHKS, CDR2 YYEKEE (reference sequence).

V is TRBV20-1 and J is TRBJ1-1; maybe TRBD1 (5 bases). Germline V lookup: CDR1 DFQATT, CDR2 SNEGSKA (reference sequence). CDR3 length: 10 amino acids. V lost 3 bases and J 8 bases, leaving 7 bases between the germline ends. The CDR3 nucleotides are TGCAGTGCTAGGGGACCCGAAGCTTTCTTT. Translation: CSARGPEAFF.

This clonotype was recorded at least ten times. V gene TRBV2 combines with J gene TRBJ2-1; TRBD1 aligns across 11 bases. The CDR3 has 15 amino acids. With 6 bases clipped from V and 6 bases from J, the junction kept 7 bases outside the gene matches. CDR1 is SNHLY, CDR2 FYNNEI, per germline. CDR3 coding DNA: TGTGCCAGCAGCTGGACAGGGGGCTTTCTCAATGAGCAGTTCTTC. It specifies CASSWTGGFLNEQFF.

This clonotype was seen only a few times. The chain recombines TRBV7-8 with TRBJ2-3; 11 bases line up with TRBD2. After removal of 1 base from V and 4 bases from J, the junction contained 10 bases not matched to a gene. The CDR3 totals 18 residues. Germline values: CDR1 SGHVS, CDR2 FQNEAQ. The CDR3 region is CASSLGGLAGGRADTQYF. The CDR3 DNA sequence: TGTGCCAGCAGCTTAGGGGGGCTAGCGGGAGGAAGAGCAGATACGCAGTATTTT.

This clonotype was detected a few times. V is TRBV29-1 and J is TRBJ2-1; D not certain. V dropped 7 bases and J dropped 7 bases, with 14 bases sitting between them. Germline V lookup: CDR1 SQVTM, CDR2 ANQGSEA. There are 12 residues in the CDR3. CDR3 DNA: TGCAGCGGAAATCTAGTGCGGAATGAGCAGTTCTTC. Encoded protein: CSGNLVRNEQFF.

Concerning this clonotype itself: Relative to the germline gene, one junction end is altered; a read error may explain this. CDR3 region: CASSWEGLLQDTQYF. CDR3 nucleotides: TGCGCCAGCAGCTGGGAGGGACTCCTCCAAGACACCCAGTACTTC. The genes are TRBV5-1 and TRBJ2-5, with 7 bases fitting TRBD2. Per the germline V gene, CDR1 is SGHRS and CDR2 is YFSETQ. CDR3 size: 15 residues.

The chain joins TRBV18 to TRBJ1-5, with TRBD1 matching over 7 bases. Germline loops: CDR1 KGHSH, CDR2 LQKENI. This CDR3 is built from 15 residues. Trimming took 2 bases from V and 3 from J; bases not matched to a gene: 4. The CDR3 protein is CASSPDRVNNQPQHF. The DNA of the CDR3 is TGTGCCAGCTCACCAGACAGGGTCAACAATCAGCCCCAGCATTTT.

The chain couples TRBV28 to TRBJ2-3; TRBD2 matches 10 bases. Looked up from germline, CDR1 is MDHEN and CDR2 is SYDVKM. With V trimmed by 1 base and J by 0 bases, 7 bases remained unmatched. This CDR3 comprises 18 residues. For the CDR3, the DNA is TGTGCCAGCAGTTTATTGGGACTAGCGAGAACTAGCACAGATACGCAGTATTTT. Translated: CASSLLGLARTSTDTQYF.